These T cell receptor beta chains were read from a single sample in a study of blood T cell repertoires in COVID-19. Some clones are missing from TCRdb's copy, which holds only in-frame ones; the method was immunoSEQ multiplex PCR. This table holds approximately 15,000 clones, 81% found once. The sample taken for sequencing was peripheral blood. These receptors all come from a human donor in a cohort sampled during active COVID-19. The CDR3 runs from the conserved cysteine through the conserved F or W. D genes are given only for firm matches. Not all rows give a size; the values are once, few, many and, for expanded clones, a class.

v_call: TRBV4-2; j_call: TRBJ2-7; d_call: TRBD2; clone_size: NA; cdr3_aa: CASGGGTSGYEQYF; cdr3_nt: TGTGCCAGCGGGGGGGGGACTAGCGGCTACGAGCAGTACTTC
v_call: TRBV28; j_call: TRBJ1-1; d_call: NA; clone_size: NA; cdr3_aa: CASSSSNTEAFF; cdr3_nt: TGTGCCAGCAGTTCATCGAACACTGAAGCTTTCTTT
v_call: TRBV10-1; j_call: TRBJ2-4; d_call: NA; clone_size: NA; cdr3_aa: CASSAGSVSFQYF; cdr3_nt: TGCGCCAGCAGTGCGGGGTCTGTAAGCTTTCAGTACTTC
v_call: TRBV5-5; j_call: TRBJ2-2; d_call: NA; clone_size: few; cdr3_aa: CASSLDELMRTGELFF; cdr3_nt: TGTGCCAGCAGCTTGGACGAGCTCATGCGCACCGGGGAGCTGTTTTTT
v_call: TRBV29-1; j_call: TRBJ2-3; d_call: TRBD1; clone_size: NA; cdr3_aa: CSVAPDRGDTQYF; cdr3_nt: TGCAGCGTTGCCCCGGACAGGGGGGATACGCAGTATTTT
v_call: TRBV27; j_call: TRBJ2-1; d_call: TRBD2; clone_size: NA; cdr3_aa: CASSLGGRAVEQFF; cdr3_nt: TGTGCCAGCAGTTTAGGAGGGAGGGCCGTTGAGCAGTTCTTC
v_call: TRBV12-3/TRBV12-4; j_call: TRBJ2-1; d_call: NA; clone_size: NA; cdr3_aa: CASSRTLYNEQFF; cdr3_nt: TGTGCCAGCAGTCGGACTCTGTACAATGAGCAGTTCTTC
v_call: TRBV20-1; j_call: TRBJ2-2; d_call: NA; clone_size: NA; cdr3_aa: CSAPFTGELFF; cdr3_nt: TGCAGTGCCCCCTTCACCGGGGAGCTGTTTTTT
v_call: TRBV29-1; j_call: TRBJ2-7; d_call: NA; clone_size: NA; cdr3_aa: CSVQGSSNEQYF; cdr3_nt: TGCAGCGTTCAGGGGTCTAGTAACGAGCAGTACTTC
v_call: TRBV5-1; j_call: TRBJ2-7; d_call: NA; clone_size: NA; cdr3_aa: CASSRDNSYEQYF; cdr3_nt: TGCGCCAGCAGCCGGGACAACTCCTACGAGCAGTACTTC
v_call: TRBV7-2; j_call: TRBJ1-6; d_call: NA; clone_size: NA; cdr3_aa: CASSLRGGFNSPLHF; cdr3_nt: TGTGCCAGCAGCCTAAGAGGAGGGTTTAATTCACCCCTCCACTTT
v_call: TRBV7-2; j_call: TRBJ2-7; d_call: TRBD2; clone_size: NA; cdr3_aa: CASSFSSGAPYEQYF; cdr3_nt: TGTGCCAGCAGCTTTTCTAGCGGCGCTCCCTACGAGCAGTACTTC
v_call: TRBV13; j_call: TRBJ1-1; d_call: NA; clone_size: NA; cdr3_aa: CASSPSGGRGAFF; cdr3_nt: TGTGCCAGCAGTCCCTCGGGGGGGCGAGGAGCTTTCTTT
v_call: TRBV7-2; j_call: TRBJ1-3; d_call: NA; clone_size: NA; cdr3_aa: CASSLQLVAGLYGNTIYF; cdr3_nt: TGTGCCAGCAGCTTACAACTGGTCGCGGGCTTATATGGAAACACCATATATTTT
v_call: TRBV2; j_call: TRBJ1-1; d_call: NA; clone_size: NA; cdr3_aa: CAGTWGLTTNTEAFF; cdr3_nt: TGTGCCGGCACGTGGGGCTTAACAACGAACACTGAAGCTTTCTTT
v_call: TRBV11-2; j_call: TRBJ2-7; d_call: NA; clone_size: NA; cdr3_aa: CASSLPVGGGSYEQYF; cdr3_nt: TGTGCCAGCAGCTTACCCGTGGGAGGCGGGTCCTACGAGCAGTACTTC
v_call: TRBV2; j_call: TRBJ2-1; d_call: NA; clone_size: NA; cdr3_aa: CASSETAYNEQFF; cdr3_nt: TGTGCCAGCAGTGAAACAGCCTACAATGAGCAGTTCTTC
v_call: TRBV19; j_call: TRBJ2-1; d_call: NA; clone_size: medium-sized; cdr3_aa: CASRSSYNEQFF; cdr3_nt: TGTGCCAGTAGGAGCTCCTACAATGAGCAGTTCTTC
v_call: TRBV9; j_call: TRBJ2-5; d_call: TRBD2; clone_size: once; cdr3_aa: CASSVGTSEQTQYF; cdr3_nt: TGTGCCAGCAGCGTAGGGACTAGCGAACAGACCCAGTACTTC
v_call: TRBV15; j_call: TRBJ2-1; d_call: NA; clone_size: NA; cdr3_aa: CATSLTLAVQYNEQFF; cdr3_nt: TGTGCCACCAGCCTTACCTTAGCGGTTCAGTACAATGAGCAGTTCTTC
v_call: TRBV12-3/TRBV12-4; j_call: TRBJ1-2; d_call: TRBD1; clone_size: once; cdr3_aa: CASTTGGGYTF; cdr3_nt: TGTGCCAGCACCACAGGGGGTGGCTACACCTTC
v_call: TRBV5-1; j_call: TRBJ2-1; d_call: TRBD2; clone_size: NA; cdr3_aa: CASSSGLAGGLQFF; cdr3_nt: TGCGCCAGCAGCTCCGGACTAGCGGGAGGGCTGCAGTTCTTC
v_call: TRBV30; j_call: TRBJ2-7; d_call: NA; clone_size: NA; cdr3_aa: CAWSWGGHEQYF; cdr3_nt: TGTGCCTGGTCGTGGGGGGGCCACGAGCAGTACTTC
v_call: TRBV5-8; j_call: TRBJ2-3; d_call: NA; clone_size: once; cdr3_aa: CASSFGQSTDTQYF; cdr3_nt: TGTGCCAGCAGCTTTGGCCAAAGCACAGATACGCAGTATTTT